The text below deals with one T cell receptor beta chain. What it binds is not known. The protocol was immunoSEQ multiplex PCR, while the TCRdb copy is restricted to in-frame clones and leaves out a portion. The repertoire holds about 42,000 clones, with roughly 77% as singletons. The sample belongs to a study of STAT3 mutations in large granular lymphocyte leukemia. Looking at the study overall: Over half of T-LGLL patients had one or more immunosuppressive regimens. The study, taken as a whole, reports: Every T-LGLL patient had at least one immunodominant TCRbeta clonotype. All newly emerging clones after therapy were STAT3 wild type.

V lost 5 bases to trimming and J lost 1 base; unmatched junction nucleotides: 2. The CDR3 consists of 14 residues. Germline CDR1 MNHEY, CDR2 SVGAGI. The chain links TRBV6-5 to TRBJ2-7; TRBD2 agrees at 10 bases. Sequencing was performed on PBMCs. The clonotype originates from a human donor with T large granular lymphocyte leukemia. Some clones in this sample may be carry-over from other donors' samples. CDR3 in amino acids: CASSRTSGSYEQYF. The DNA for the CDR3 is TGTGCCAGCAGTCGGACTAGCGGTTCCTACGAGCAGTACTTC.